The TCR beta chain under discussion was sequenced for a study of cytomegalovirus exposure and HLA in healthy donors. Overall study findings and caveats: TCR beta chain V- and J-gene trimming was linked, in a later analysis, to a missense variant in DCLRE1C. As a later analysis revealed, most CMV-associated TCR beta chains appeared HLA-restricted. Cytomegalovirus-associated TCR beta chains were listed, numbering 150 to 200.

Germline V lookup: CDR1 SGHDN, CDR2 FVKESK. The CDR3 spans 14 residues. With 8 bases removed from V and 2 bases from J, the gap between germline ends came to 16 bases. About this clone itself: Its antigen is undetermined.

With 60 Vbeta and 13 Jbeta primers, the PCR was carried out. Repertoires were generated with immunoSEQ multiplex PCR, while TCRdb's copy carries only in-frame clones and drops some. The sample holds 200,000 or so clones, about 75% seen once. This receptor was obtained from a man aged 18 to 29 in good health and CMV-seronegative. The chain uses TRBV14 and TRBJ2-7, with D maybe TRBD2 (6 bases). Source material: PBMCs. CDR3 DNA sequence: TGTGCCAGCCGGGCCGGGGGTACCACCTACGAGCAGTACTTC. It codes for CASRAGGTTYEQYF.